The next 24 T cell receptor beta chains were all read from a single sample in a study of blood T cell repertoires in COVID-19. Method: immunoSEQ multiplex PCR; TCRdb's copy keeps in-frame clones and lacks some. The sample shows around 430,000 clones, approximately 90% of them seen only once. Source material: PBMCs or T cells enriched from blood (not recorded which). The receptors were sampled from a woman aged 50 to 60 who had recovered from COVID-19.

The chain has TRBV5-1 and TRBJ2-3, with TRBD1 identical over 8 bases. With V trimmed by 1 base and J by 4 bases, 5 bases remained unmatched. From germline, CDR1 is SGHRS and CDR2 YFSETQ. CDR3 size: 15 residues. The CDR3 nucleotides read TGCGCCAGCAGCTTGCGTGGACAGGGTTCAGATACGCAGTATTTT. It yields the protein CASSLRGQGSDTQYF.

This chain uses TRBV5-1 with TRBJ1-1; possibly TRBD1 for D (5 bases). The V gene lost 6 bases and the J gene lost 0 bases, with 15 bases spanning the gap. From germline, CDR1 is SGHRS and CDR2 YFSETQ. The CDR3 consists of 15 residues. CDR3 coding DNA: TGCGCCAGCACCATACCGGACACTCTGAACACTGAAGCTTTCTTT. It is translated as CASTIPDTLNTEAFF.

The chain links TRBV24-1 to TRBJ2-7, with 7 bases lining up with TRBD1. The germline gives CDR1 KGHDR, CDR2 SFDVKD. V gave up 9 bases and J gave up 1 base; unmatched junction bases: 8. CDR3 length: 14 residues. The CDR3 is CATRGPGQSYEQYF. The CDR3 DNA reads TGTGCCACCCGCGGACCGGGACAGTCCTACGAGCAGTACTTC.

This chain joins TRBV2 and TRBJ1-4; TRBD1 agrees at 8 bases. The CDR3 extends over 16 amino acids. Germline CDR1 reads SNHLY; CDR2 reads FYNNEI. Germline trimming cut 7 bases from V and 0 bases from J; bases unmatched to any gene: 7. The CDR3 sequence: CASKRDRTSTNEKLFF. The CDR3 DNA sequence: TGTGCCAGCAAGCGGGACAGGACATCAACTAATGAAAAACTGTTTTTT.

This clone appeared a single time. The chain carries TRBV14 and TRBJ1-2; 10 bases agree with TRBD1. The length of the CDR3 is 15 residues. Per germline, CDR1 SGHDN and CDR2 FVKESK. With 0 bases clipped from V and 8 bases from J, the junction kept 6 bases outside the gene matches. The CDR3 nucleotides are TGTGCCAGCAGCCAAGACCTCGGGACAGGGGTGGGCTACACCTTC. Its protein is CASSQDLGTGVGYTF.

The rearrangement links TRBV11-2 to TRBJ1-3; D not resolved. Trimming removed 2 bases at V and 1 base at J, with 12 bases between. CDR1 and CDR2 (germline): SGHAT, FQNNGV. CDR3 size: 16 residues. The CDR3 DNA follows: TGTGCCAGCAGCTTATCCACTTTTCCGTCTGGAAACACCATATATTTT. Protein product: CASSLSTFPSGNTIYF.

V gene TRBV5-1 combines with J gene TRBJ2-6; D not resolved. The CDR3 covers 14 residues. CDR1 is SGHRS and CDR2 is YFSETQ in the germline V gene. V lost 1 base and J lost 1, with 3 bases in between. The CDR3 DNA follows: TGCGCCAGCAGCTTGTATTCTGGGGCCAACGTCCTGACTTTC. Residues: CASSLYSGANVLTF. Looking up the rest from reference TRBV5-1 and TRBJ2-6 gives the full variable domain: KAGVTQTPRYLIKTRGQQVTLSCSPISGHRSVSWYQQTPGQGLQFLFEYFSETQRNKGNFPGRFSGRQFSNSRSEMNVSTLELGDSALYLCASSLYSGANVLTFGAGSRLTVL.

This rearrangement joins TRBV2 to TRBJ2-1; weak D call: TRBD1 (6 bases). This CDR3 region has 14 residues. V was clipped by 5 bases and J by 5 bases, with 13 bases between them. Germline V CDR1 and CDR2: SNHLY, FYNNEI. The CDR3 DNA is TGTGCCAGCAGTAAACAGGGTTTTAACAATGAGCAGTTCTTC. Translation gives CASSKQGFNNEQFF.

This chain joins TRBV11-2 and TRBJ1-4; D gene ambiguous. Germline CDR1 SGHAT, CDR2 FQNNGV. This CDR3 contains 13 residues. V was trimmed by 5 bases and J by 10 bases, leaving 14 bases between them. The CDR3 is CASSPMSIGKLFF. CDR3 bases: TGTGCCAGCAGCCCTATGAGCATTGGAAAACTGTTTTTT.

V usage is TRBV4-2 and J usage is TRBJ2-1; 8 bases align to TRBD2. The CDR3 contains 17 residues. The J segment lost 4 bases and the V segment lost 0 bases, leaving 8 bases of the junction unmatched. Germline V gene lookup returns CDR1 LGHNA and CDR2 YNFKEQ. The CDR3 loop reads CASSQEPTSGVYNEQFF. In DNA, the CDR3 is TGTGCCAGCAGCCAAGAACCTACTAGCGGAGTTTACAATGAGCAGTTCTTC.

The V call is TRBV13, the J call TRBJ2-1; TRBD2 is a possible D gene (5 bases). CDR3 length equals 15 residues. Germline assignment: CDR1 PRHDT and CDR2 FYEKMQ (reference sequence). V dropped 3 bases and J dropped 4 bases, with 13 bases sitting between them. The CDR3 DNA reads TGTGCCAGCAGCTTCGGGCAGACTATTTACAATGAGCAGTTCTTC. Translation: CASSFGQTIYNEQFF.

The genes are TRBV7-2 and TRBJ2-1; 9 bases are a match to TRBD2. CDR1 is SGHTA and CDR2 is FQGNSA in the germline V gene. The CDR3 runs to 17 residues. Unmatched junction bases numbered 8, after V lost 1 base and J lost 4 bases. The CDR3 nucleotides read TGTGCCAGCAGCTTAGGGATTAGCGGGGGAGGATACAATGAGCAGTTCTTC. As protein: CASSLGISGGGYNEQFF.

The chain recombines TRBV27 with TRBJ2-4, with D uncertain. CDR1 MNHEY and CDR2 SMNVEV come from the germline V gene (reference sequence). CDR3 length equals 15 residues. Trimming pared 6 bases from V and 0 bases from J, leaving 12 bases between. CDR3 protein: CASRSSLLAKNIQYF. Written as DNA, the CDR3 is TGTGCCAGCAGGTCATCCCTATTAGCCAAAAACATTCAGTACTTC.

This chain links TRBV9 with TRBJ2-2, with D perhaps matching TRBD1 (6 bases). The CDR3 is made up of 15 amino acids. Trimming took off 1 base at V and 3 bases at J, with 10 bases between the two ends. Germline values: CDR1 SGDLS, CDR2 YYNGEE. For the CDR3, the DNA is TGTGCCAGCAGCGTAACAGGGTTGGACACCGGGGAGCTGTTTTTT. It translates to CASSVTGLDTGELFF.

This chain uses TRBV6-6 with TRBJ2-7; 11 nucleotides agree with TRBD1. The CDR3 consists of 15 residues. The trim removed 6 bases at V and 0 bases at J, leaving 4 bases unmatched. The germline gives CDR1 MNHNY, CDR2 SVGAGI (reference sequence). This CDR3 is CASRYGTGGSYEQYF. The CDR3 DNA follows: TGTGCCAGCAGGTACGGGACAGGGGGCTCCTACGAGCAGTACTTC.

This clone was counted once. V and J are TRBV5-1 and TRBJ2-7; TRBD2 aligns across 11 bases. The germline gives CDR1 SGHRS, CDR2 YFSETQ. The V gene end was trimmed by 3 bases and the J gene end by 4 bases; junction bases not matched to a gene: 3. The CDR3 consists of 14 residues. CDR3 nucleotide sequence: TGCGCCAGCAGCTCTAGCGGGGGGCCGTACGAGCAGTACTTC. It encodes CASSSSGGPYEQYF. The complete variable domain, with remaining parts taken from reference TRBV5-1 and TRBJ2-7, reads KAGVTQTPRYLIKTRGQQVTLSCSPISGHRSVSWYQQTPGQGLQFLFEYFSETQRNKGNFPGRFSGRQFSNSRSEMNVSTLELGDSALYLCASSSSGGPYEQYFGPGTRLTVT.

V and J are TRBV25-1 and TRBJ2-1, with D perhaps matching TRBD2 (5 bases). Germline loops: CDR1 MGHDK, CDR2 SYGVNS. Trimming took 4 bases from V and 0 from J, leaving 7 bases between them. The CDR3 loop spans 14 amino acids. The CDR3 protein is CASSGGSSYNEQFF. CDR3 DNA sequence: TGTGCCAGCAGTGGTGGGAGCTCCTACAATGAGCAGTTCTTC.

The V gene is TRBV4-1, the J gene TRBJ1-3; possibly TRBD1 for D (5 bases). Germline CDR1 and CDR2: MGHRA and YSYEKL. This CDR3 contains 18 residues. Trimming pared 0 bases from V and 0 bases from J, leaving 15 bases between. The CDR3 loop is CASSQDHRETVSGNTIYF. CDR3 bases: TGCGCCAGCAGCCAAGATCACCGCGAGACAGTCTCTGGAAACACCATATATTTT.

This chain links TRBV7-2 with TRBJ2-5, with 8 bases lining up with TRBD2. The V gene's germline CDR1 is SGHTA and CDR2 FQGNSA. The junction had 6 bases not matched to a gene; V was cut back by 0 bases and J by 0 bases. This CDR3 has 17 amino acids. The CDR3 loop is CASSLARAGGNQETQYF. The DNA for the CDR3 is TGTGCCAGCAGCTTAGCGCGGGCGGGGGGCAACCAAGAGACCCAGTACTTC.

The rearrangement joins TRBV3-1 (or the pseudogene TRBV3-2) to TRBJ2-2; TRBD2 agrees at 7 bases. Germline loops: CDR1 LGHDT, CDR2 YNNKEL (reference sequence). Losses at the gene ends were 4 bases for V and 5 bases for J; bases not matched to a gene: 25. The CDR3 extends over 21 amino acids. The CDR3 DNA reads TGTGCCAGCAGCCTACGATCCGGAAGGCTAGCGGCAACCGGGGGAACCGGGGAGCTGTTTTTT. Residues: CASSLRSGRLAATGGTGELFF.

This clone was found once. The chain links TRBV2 to TRBJ2-3; TRBD2 agrees at 11 bases. The CDR3 is 16 residues long. V lost 7 bases to trimming and J lost 4 bases; unmatched junction nucleotides: 10. Germline V gene lookup returns CDR1 SNHLY and CDR2 FYNNEI. The DNA of the CDR3 is TGTGCCAGCAAATCAATAGCGGGGGGGCCGGCAGATACGCAGTATTTT. Protein: CASKSIAGGPADTQYF.

The chain links TRBV19 to TRBJ1-4; no clear D gene. In germline, CDR1 is LNHDA, CDR2 SQIVND (reference sequence). The CDR3 is 11 residues long. The V end was cut by 4 bases, the J end by 8 bases, with 5 bases between. CDR3 DNA: TGTGCCAGTAGTACGGGGGAAAAACTGTTTTTT. Protein product: CASSTGEKLFF.

V is TRBV27 and J is TRBJ2-6; 11 bases fit TRBD1. The germline CDR1 and CDR2 sequences are MNHEY and SMNVEV (reference sequence). The CDR3 is 19 residues long. V dropped 0 bases and J dropped 0; count of bases not matched to a gene: 4. The CDR3 DNA reads as TGTGCCAGCAGTTTATCGAGGGGGACAGGGGGCTCTGGGGCCAACGTCCTGACTTTC. The encoded protein is CASSLSRGTGGSGANVLTF.

A single count supports this clone. This chain connects TRBV2 to TRBJ1-4, with no clear D. The germline V and J ends were trimmed by 8 bases and 8 bases, with 12 bases remaining between them. Germline V gives CDR1 SNHLY, CDR2 FYNNEI. The CDR3 has 12 residues. The CDR3 DNA is TGTGCCAGCCGGGAATATAAAGAAAAACTGTTTTTT. Protein product: CASREYKEKLFF.